The 2 T cell receptor beta chains in this list originate from one sample, sequenced in a study of shared clonotypes between healthy human individuals. The assay was immunoSEQ multiplex PCR, and TCRdb's table has in-frame clones only and misses some. The sample includes over a million clones, approximately 70% seen only once; the top ten take roughly 1.5%. Sequencing was done on a sample of memory CD4+ T cells sorted from blood. Subset: CD45RA-negative fraction. The receptors stem from a man aged 18 to 30 in good health.

V is TRBV2 and J is TRBJ2-7; 10 bases are a match to TRBD1. Unmatched junction bases numbered 3, after V lost 4 bases and J lost 3 bases. This CDR3 spans 14 amino acids. Looked up from germline, CDR1 is SNHLY and CDR2 is FYNNEI. The CDR3 protein is CASSGWDRGYEQYF. In nucleotides, the CDR3 is TGTGCCAGCAGTGGGTGGGACAGGGGCTACGAGCAGTACTTC.

This chain links TRBV5-6 with TRBJ2-1, with 7 bases aligning to TRBD1. CDR3 size: 14 residues. J lost 5 bases, V lost 0 bases, and 2 bases had no gene match. Per the germline V gene, CDR1 is SGHDT and CDR2 is YYEEEE. CDR3 region: CASSLGDRNNEQFF. The CDR3, as DNA: TGTGCCAGCAGCTTGGGGGACAGAAACAATGAGCAGTTCTTC.